This T cell receptor (beta chain) emerged from a study of blood T cell repertoires in COVID-19 (dated by TCRdb to 2020 to 2021). As for the study more broadly: Collaborator samples came from the United States, Italy and Spain and covered acute and convalescent phases of COVID-19. The material from the prospective study consisted of cDNA or gDNA derived from T cells, B-cell-depleted T cells, or PBMCs. Subjects who had been exposed to COVID-19, were actively infected with it, or had recovered from it provided the deeply sampled blood TCRbeta repertoires that made up the dataset. A freely available public database, intended as a resource for researchers studying the immune response to SARS-CoV-2, is where the repertoires were released. The samples were drawn from two sources: the first 160 participants of the ongoing ImmuneRACE study, and approximately 1,300 subjects contributed by 6 global collaborators. Nearly every sample came with metadata listing a de-identified subject ID, COVID-19 status, age in years and sex. HLA class I and class II types, where available, came from metadata supplied by the sample provider rather than from assay-based typing. Summary of the overall study and its limitations: The quantity of clinical and demographic metadata differed by source and by participant and was supplied without curation.

At one collaborating source in Seattle, patients were enrolled during active infection and were followed longitudinally through the course of disease. The collaborating institutions used their own protocols to collect whole blood in K2EDTA tubes. For TCRbeta analysis, collaborator samples were shipped as frozen whole blood, as isolated PBMCs, or as DNA extracted from either sample type. Of note for this clone: Its cognate antigen has yet to be identified. Nothing much larger sits one base from this clone, and base qualities are not available.

TCRbeta CDR3 regions were amplified from genomic DNA using the immunoSEQ Assay, a bias-controlled multiplex PCR. Processing in the source paper ran as follows. Nucleated cell counts per sample were estimated from amplification of reference gene primers within the assay. Sequence reads were collapsed and filtered to measure the absolute abundance of every unique TCRbeta CDR3 rearrangement. For each sample, productive Simpson clonality was calculated as the square root of Simpson's diversity index over productive rearrangements. TCRdb retrieved this table from immuneACCESS and kept in-frame rearrangements only. Not all clones are present; in checked studies, unresolved V genes account for under half, and no reason is known for the remainder. V and J calls and clone size follow that table, whereas D and trimming were derived from the DNA. Across this sample there are more than 100,000 clones, with roughly 89% seen only once. Jointly, the top ten make up more than 3% of the sample.

CDR1 and CDR2 are read off the germline V gene as KGHSH and LQKENI. V is pared back by 1 base and J by 3 bases, with 9 bases lying between the germline termini. Spanning cysteine to phenylalanine, the CDR3 consists of 14 amino acids. Just CDR3 DNA is preserved here, 42 bases in frame from base 1. The origin of this receptor is a woman in her sixties or seventies with COVID-19, enrolled during active disease. Recombination linked TRBV18 to TRBJ1-1; the D gene is perhaps TRBD1, on 5 matching bases. The sample consisted of peripheral blood. The CDR3 reads as follows: CASSPQGRDTEAFF. The nucleotide sequence is TGTGCCAGCTCACCACAGGGGAGGGACACTGAAGCTTTCTTT.